The 23 T cell receptor beta chains below all came from one sample that was sequenced in a study of blood T cell repertoires in COVID-19. Clones were read by immunoSEQ multiplex PCR, and TCRdb kept only the in-frame ones, dropping some. Among some 200,000 clones listed, approximately 89% were seen once. Sequencing was done on a sample of PBMCs or T cells enriched from blood (not recorded which). Every receptor here comes from a woman between 18 and 29 years old who had recovered from COVID-19.

The chain employs TRBV2 and TRBJ1-5, with TRBD1 matching 7 bases. After removal of 4 bases from V and 3 bases from J, the junction contained 3 bases not matched to a gene. The CDR3 is 14 residues long. CDR1 SNHLY and CDR2 FYNNEI come from the germline V gene. CDR3 region: CASSGDRNNQPQHF. As DNA, the CDR3 is TGTGCCAGCAGTGGGGACAGAAACAATCAGCCCCAGCATTTT.

The rearrangement joins TRBV27 to TRBJ1-1; the D is unclear. V was clipped by 6 bases and J by 0 bases, with 8 bases between them. The CDR3 sequence is 13 residues long. The V gene's germline CDR1 is MNHEY and CDR2 SMNVEV (reference sequence). The CDR3 loop reads CASSRTVNTEAFF. The CDR3 coding sequence is TGTGCCAGCAGCCGAACGGTGAACACTGAAGCTTTCTTT.

The CDR3 bases are TGTGCCAGCAGCCTAATTCGACTAGCGGGAGGGCAAGAGACCCAGTACTTC. Translated, it gives CASSLIRLAGGQETQYF. The gene calls are TRBV3-1 (or the pseudogene TRBV3-2) and TRBJ2-5; TRBD2 aligns across 14 bases. From germline, CDR1 is LGHDT and CDR2 YNNKEL (reference sequence). This CDR3 has 17 residues. V shed 4 bases, J shed 2 bases, and the junction held 6 bases outside the gene matches.

This rearrangement joins TRBV3-1 (or the pseudogene TRBV3-2) to TRBJ2-7; 7 nucleotides match TRBD1. The CDR3 is 14 amino acids. CDR1 is LGHDT and CDR2 is YNNKEL in the germline V gene (reference sequence). Trimming cost V 4 bases and J 1 base; bases outside gene matches: 4. The CDR3, as DNA: TGTGCCAGCAGCCGGACAGGATCTTCCTACGAGCAGTACTTC. Amino acids: CASSRTGSSYEQYF.

The chain joins TRBV5-8 to TRBJ2-3, with 11 bases fitting TRBD2. Trimming at V came to 2 bases and at J to 0 bases, leaving 8 bases not matched to a gene. This CDR3 is built from 18 residues. Germline CDR1 is SGHTS and CDR2 is YDEGEE. Here the CDR3 DNA reads TGTGCCAGCAGCTTTGGACTAGCGGGTTTATCTAGCACAGATACGCAGTATTTT. It yields the protein CASSFGLAGLSSTDTQYF.

The chain links TRBV24-1 to TRBJ2-7; TRBD2 matches at 12 bases. The length of the CDR3 is 18 residues. With 2 bases clipped from V and 2 bases from J, the junction kept 9 bases outside the gene matches. Germline V CDR1 and CDR2: KGHDR, SFDVKD. The CDR3 is CATSDSTWTSGDTYEQYF. The DNA for the CDR3 is TGTGCCACCAGTGATTCGACCTGGACTAGCGGGGACACCTACGAGCAGTACTTC.

This sequence joins TRBV7-2 and TRBJ2-2; D call uncertain. Trimming removed 1 base from V and 3 bases from J, with 12 bases in between. The CDR3 contains 16 residues. Per the germline V gene, CDR1 is SGHTA and CDR2 is FQGNSA. Written as DNA, the CDR3 is TGTGCCAGCAGCTTAGGGGTTTACAGAGACACCGGGGAGCTGTTTTTT. This sequence encodes CASSLGVYRDTGELFF.

The CDR3 is CASSRDRVAGEQFF. The CDR3 coding sequence is TGTGCCAGCAGTCGGGACAGGGTCGCGGGTGAGCAGTTCTTC. The V and J genes are TRBV6-5 and TRBJ2-1, with TRBD1 identical over 9 bases. The CDR3 is 14 amino acids. The ends lost 5 bases at V and 9 bases at J; junction bases unmatched: 8. Germline assignment: CDR1 MNHEY and CDR2 SVGAGI.

This clone appeared a single time. The chain joins TRBV3-1 (or the pseudogene TRBV3-2) to TRBJ2-5; no firm D call. Germline CDR1 is LGHDT and CDR2 is YNNKEL (reference sequence). The CDR3 sequence is 12 residues long. V was trimmed by 4 bases and J by 2 bases, leaving 5 bases between them. CDR3 coding DNA: TGTGCCAGCAGCCGTCTGCAAGAGACCCAGTACTTC. Its translation: CASSRLQETQYF.

The CDR3 sequence is CASTNDAGRSSYEQYF. The CDR3 DNA reads TGTGCCAGCACCAACGATGCGGGAAGGAGCTCCTACGAGCAGTACTTC. The chain combines TRBV21-1 with TRBJ2-7; the table calls TRBD2, which could not be checked here. TRBV21-1 is flagged as a pseudogene. The CDR3 totals 16 residues.

CDR3: CAIRETSGRASDTQYF. The CDR3 nucleotides read TGTGCCATCAGGGAGACTAGCGGGAGGGCCTCAGATACGCAGTATTTT. The genes are TRBV10-3 and TRBJ2-3; TRBD2 aligns across 14 bases. Germline trimming cut 6 bases from V and 4 bases from J; bases unmatched to any gene: 6. Germline lookup yields CDR1 ENHRY and CDR2 SYGVKD. The CDR3 extends over 16 amino acids.

The genes are TRBV29-1 and TRBJ2-1; 9 bases agree with TRBD2. V lost 3 bases, J lost 2 bases, and 8 bases stayed unmatched. The length of the CDR3 is 16 residues. CDR1 is SQVTM, CDR2 ANQGSEA, per germline. The CDR3 nucleotides read TGCAGCGTTGATGGGCGGGAGGGGCTTACCTACAATGAGCAGTTCTTC. Encoded protein: CSVDGREGLTYNEQFF.

This rearrangement joins TRBV7-6 to TRBJ2-2, with no clear D. Germline values: CDR1 SGHVS, CDR2 FNYEAQ. There are 13 residues in the CDR3. V was cut by 3 bases and J by 4 bases, with 6 bases left in between. Here the CDR3 DNA reads TGTGCCAGCAGCTTGAGGCCCACCGGGGAGCTGTTTTTT. It is translated as CASSLRPTGELFF.

The chain is built from TRBV24-1 and TRBJ2-2; D is possibly TRBD1 (5 bases). The V end was cut by 4 bases, the J end by 6 bases, with 11 bases between. The CDR3 contains 14 residues. Germline CDR1 and CDR2: KGHDR and SFDVKD. The CDR3 loop reads CATSDSLGPGELFF. CDR3 DNA: TGTGCCACCAGTGACTCCTTGGGGCCCGGGGAGCTGTTTTTT.

The chain joins TRBV4-1 to TRBJ2-1, with TRBD2 as a possible D gene (5 bases). The CDR3 is 17 amino acids. Germline V gene lookup returns CDR1 MGHRA and CDR2 YSYEKL. V was pared by 1 base and J by 5 bases, with 18 bases between. The CDR3 protein is CASSQAGWTADHNEQFF. The CDR3 DNA reads TGCGCCAGCAGCCAAGCGGGGTGGACGGCAGACCACAATGAGCAGTTCTTC.

The rearrangement links TRBV7-9 to TRBJ1-4; 8 positions match TRBD1. J was trimmed by 7 bases and V by 3 bases; bases with no gene match: 10. The germline V gene encodes CDR1 SEHNR and CDR2 FQNEAQ (reference sequence). The CDR3 is 16 amino acids. The CDR3 DNA sequence: TGTGCCAGCAGCTTCGGCAGGGGGCTGACTTTTGAAAAACTGTTTTTT. It codes for CASSFGRGLTFEKLFF.

V gene TRBV5-1 combines with J gene TRBJ2-7; 8 bases fit TRBD1. This CDR3 comprises 17 residues. The V and J ends lost 4 bases and 3 bases, in that order; junction bases with no gene match: 15. The germline V gene has CDR1 SGHRS and CDR2 YFSETQ. As DNA, the CDR3 is TGCGCCAGCAGCCCATTGAGCGGTCAGGGGGCCCGCTACGAGCAGTACTTC. It codes for CASSPLSGQGARYEQYF.

The rearrangement joins TRBV12-3 or TRBV12-4 to TRBJ2-1; D unresolved. The germline V and J ends were trimmed by 7 bases and 5 bases, with 9 bases remaining between them. The CDR3 extends over 12 amino acids. This CDR3 reads CASTSTDNEQFF. CDR3 DNA sequence: TGTGCCAGCACTTCTACGGACAATGAGCAGTTCTTC.

V and J are TRBV25-1 and TRBJ1-1, with 7 bases matching TRBD1. Germline CDR1 reads MGHDK; CDR2 reads SYGVNS. The CDR3 spans 16 residues. V was pared by 3 bases and J by 5 bases, with 12 bases of the junction left unmatched. The CDR3 here is CASSDRQGSWGTEAFF. DNA for the CDR3: TGTGCCAGCAGTGATAGACAGGGCTCCTGGGGGACTGAAGCTTTCTTT. Drawing the rest from reference TRBV25-1 and TRBJ1-1, the complete variable domain is EADIYQTPRYLVIGTGKKITLECSQTMGHDKMYWYQQDPGMELHLIHYSYGVNSTEKGDLSSESTVSRIRTEHFPLTLESARPSHTSQYLCASSDRQGSWGTEAFFGQGTRLTVV.

This clone appeared once. The chain employs TRBV2 and TRBJ1-4; 12 bases are shared with TRBD1. Germline CDR1 SNHLY, CDR2 FYNNEI. J gave up 8 bases and V 7 bases, and 11 bases lay outside the gene matches. The CDR3 is 16 amino acids. Written as DNA, the CDR3 is TGTGCCAGCATCAGGGACAGGGGGCCACAAGAGGAAAAACTGTTTTTT. Translation: CASIRDRGPQEEKLFF. Full variable domain (rest looked up from reference TRBV2 and TRBJ1-4): EPEVTQTPSHQVTQMGQEVILRCVPISNHLYFYWYRQILGQKVEFLVSFYNNEISEKSEIFDDQFSVERPDGSNFTLKIRSTKLEDSAMYFCASIRDRGPQEEKLFFGSGTQLSVL.

This chain links TRBV28 with TRBJ1-6, with a possible D match to TRBD1 (5 bases). The CDR3 extends over 15 amino acids. Germline loops: CDR1 MDHEN, CDR2 SYDVKM. Here the CDR3 reads CVTKRGIGYNSPLHF. The DNA of the CDR3 is TGTGTCACCAAACGGGGGATTGGGTATAATTCACCCCTCCACTTT.

The chain carries TRBV5-1 and TRBJ1-3; 7 bases agree with TRBD1. The J segment lost 1 base and the V segment lost 4 bases, leaving 5 bases of the junction unmatched. The germline gives CDR1 SGHRS, CDR2 YFSETQ. This CDR3 spans 15 amino acids. CDR3 nucleotides: TGCGCCAGCAGCCTTAACAGGGGATCTGGAAACACCATATATTTT. This encodes CASSLNRGSGNTIYF.

The chain is built from TRBV10-3 and TRBJ2-1; D is perhaps TRBD1 (6 bases). The germline CDR1 and CDR2 sequences are ENHRY and SYGVKD. V lost 2 bases to trimming and J lost 4 bases, with 21 bases between them. There are 18 residues in the CDR3. For the CDR3, the DNA is TGTGCCATCAGTGAGGGGGGATCCTCCCAGGGGAATTACAATGAGCAGTTCTTC. It is translated as CAISEGGSSQGNYNEQFF.